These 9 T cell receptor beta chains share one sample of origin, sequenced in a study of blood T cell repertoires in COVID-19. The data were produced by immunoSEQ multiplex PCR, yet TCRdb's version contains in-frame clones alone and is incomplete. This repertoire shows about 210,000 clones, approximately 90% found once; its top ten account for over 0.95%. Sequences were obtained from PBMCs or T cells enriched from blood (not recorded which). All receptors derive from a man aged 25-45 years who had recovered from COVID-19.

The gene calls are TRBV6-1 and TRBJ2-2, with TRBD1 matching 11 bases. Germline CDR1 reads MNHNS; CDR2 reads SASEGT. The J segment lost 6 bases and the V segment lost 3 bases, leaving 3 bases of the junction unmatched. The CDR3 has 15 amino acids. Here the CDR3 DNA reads TGTGCCAGCAGTGACCTGGGACAGGGGGCCGGGGAGCTGTTTTTT. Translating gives CASSDLGQGAGELFF.

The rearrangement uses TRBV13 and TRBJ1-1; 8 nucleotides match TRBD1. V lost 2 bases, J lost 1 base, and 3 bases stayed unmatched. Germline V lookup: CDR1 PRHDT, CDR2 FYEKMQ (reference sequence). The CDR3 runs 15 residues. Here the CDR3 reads CASSLTDRGNTEAFF. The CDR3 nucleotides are TGTGCCAGCAGCTTAACAGACAGGGGGAACACTGAAGCTTTCTTT.

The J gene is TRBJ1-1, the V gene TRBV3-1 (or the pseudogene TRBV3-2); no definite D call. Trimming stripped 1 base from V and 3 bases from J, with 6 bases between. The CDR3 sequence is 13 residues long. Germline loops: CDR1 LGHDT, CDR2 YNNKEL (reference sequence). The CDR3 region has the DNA TGTGCCAGCAGCCAAGTTACAGACACTGAAGCTTTCTTT. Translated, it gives CASSQVTDTEAFF.

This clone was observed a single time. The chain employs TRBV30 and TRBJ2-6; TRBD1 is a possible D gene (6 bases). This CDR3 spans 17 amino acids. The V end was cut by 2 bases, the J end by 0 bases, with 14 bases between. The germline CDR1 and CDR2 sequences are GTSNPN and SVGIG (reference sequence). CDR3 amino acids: CAWSSGDISSGANVLTF. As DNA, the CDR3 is TGTGCCTGGAGTTCAGGGGACATTAGCTCTGGGGCCAACGTCCTGACTTTC. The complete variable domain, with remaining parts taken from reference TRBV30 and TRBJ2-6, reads SQTIHQWPATLVQPVGSPLSLECTVEGTSNPNLYWYRQAAGRGLQLLFYSVGIGQISSEVPQNLSASRPQDRQFILSSKKLLLSDSGFYLCAWSSGDISSGANVLTFGAGSRLTVL.

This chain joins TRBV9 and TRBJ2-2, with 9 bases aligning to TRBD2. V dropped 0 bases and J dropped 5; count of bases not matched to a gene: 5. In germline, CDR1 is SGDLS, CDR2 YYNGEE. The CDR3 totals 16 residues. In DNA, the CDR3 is TGTGCCAGCAGCGTAGATGGCGGGAGGGGTACCGGGGAGCTGTTTTTT. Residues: CASSVDGGRGTGELFF.

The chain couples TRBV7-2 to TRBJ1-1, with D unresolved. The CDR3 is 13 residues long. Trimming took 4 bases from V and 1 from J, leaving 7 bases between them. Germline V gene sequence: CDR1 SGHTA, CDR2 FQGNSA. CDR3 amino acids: CASSSTENTEAFF. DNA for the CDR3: TGTGCCAGCAGCTCAACAGAGAACACTGAAGCTTTCTTT.

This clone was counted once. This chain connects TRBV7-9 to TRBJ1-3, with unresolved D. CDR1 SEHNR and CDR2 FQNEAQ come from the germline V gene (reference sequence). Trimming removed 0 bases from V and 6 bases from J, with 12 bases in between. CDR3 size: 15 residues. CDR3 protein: CASSLASFSENTIYF. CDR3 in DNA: TGTGCCAGCAGCTTAGCCTCGTTTAGTGAAAACACCATATATTTT.

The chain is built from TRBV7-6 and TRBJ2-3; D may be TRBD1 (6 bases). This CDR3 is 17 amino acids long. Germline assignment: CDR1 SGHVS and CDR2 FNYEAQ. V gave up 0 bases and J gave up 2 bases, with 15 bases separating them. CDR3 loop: CASSLAPGDDNTDTQYF. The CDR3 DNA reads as TGTGCCAGCAGCTTAGCGCCAGGGGACGATAACACAGATACGCAGTATTTT.

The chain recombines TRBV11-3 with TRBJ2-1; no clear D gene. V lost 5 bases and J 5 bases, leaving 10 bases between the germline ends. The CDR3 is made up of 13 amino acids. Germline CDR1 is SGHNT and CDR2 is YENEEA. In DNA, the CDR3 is TGTGCCAGCAGCCCGAGATCTCACAATGAGCAGTTCTTC. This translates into CASSPRSHNEQFF.